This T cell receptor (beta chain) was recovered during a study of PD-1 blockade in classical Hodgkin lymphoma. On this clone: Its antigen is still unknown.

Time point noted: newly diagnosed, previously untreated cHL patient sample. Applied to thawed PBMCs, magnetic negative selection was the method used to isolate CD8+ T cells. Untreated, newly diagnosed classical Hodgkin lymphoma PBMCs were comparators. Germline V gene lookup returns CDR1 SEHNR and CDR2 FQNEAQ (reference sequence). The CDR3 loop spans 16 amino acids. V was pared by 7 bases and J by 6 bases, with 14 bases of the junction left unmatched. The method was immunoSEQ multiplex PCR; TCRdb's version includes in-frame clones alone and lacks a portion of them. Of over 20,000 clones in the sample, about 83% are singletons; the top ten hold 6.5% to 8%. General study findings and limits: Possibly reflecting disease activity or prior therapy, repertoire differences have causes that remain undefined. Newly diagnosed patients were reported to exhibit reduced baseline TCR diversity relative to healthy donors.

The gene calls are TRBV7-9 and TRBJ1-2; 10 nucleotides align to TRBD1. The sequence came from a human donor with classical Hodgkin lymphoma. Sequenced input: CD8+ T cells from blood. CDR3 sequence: CASTSWTGGSEDGYTF. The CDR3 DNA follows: TGTGCCAGCACCTCCTGGACAGGGGGATCGGAGGATGGCTACACCTTC.